This TCR beta chain derives from a study of radiation and T cells in renal cell carcinoma. Study findings and constraints: Without pretreatment biopsies, baseline tumor clonotype presence was undetermined.

Germline V gene data show CDR1 as ENHRY and CDR2 as SYGVKD. The CDR3 extends over 13 amino acids. V dropped 8 bases and J dropped 11; count of bases not matched to a gene: 9. Time point: baseline pretreatment blood. Treatment here: 15 Gy SBRT to primary tumor, nephrectomy 4 weeks later. Clear cell pathology was present in this patient's renal cell carcinoma. Sequenced by immunoSEQ multiplex PCR; TCRdb stores in-frame clones only, minus some. The sample has some 110,000 clones, around 80% seen once. To note about this clone: The antigen remains unidentified.

This material consisted of blood, taken from a patient whose treatment included radiotherapy and nephrectomy. This TCR came from an older woman with renal cell carcinoma. The V and J genes are TRBV10-3 and TRBJ1-6; 7 positions match TRBD1. The CDR3 nucleotides read TGTGCCATCTCCGACAGGGTGATTACACCCCTCCACTTT. It translates to CAISDRVITPLHF.